What follows describes a single T cell receptor beta chain. The sample is drawn from a study of T cell changes during pregnancy in multiple sclerosis. The germline V gene encodes CDR1 SGDLS and CDR2 YYNGEE. Deletions cut 4 bases from V and 4 bases from J, with 14 bases between. This CDR3 is 14 amino acids long. The assay was immunoSEQ multiplex PCR, and TCRdb's table has in-frame clones only and misses some. There are more than 65,000 clones in the sample; more than 90% occur only once, and 1.1% lies in the top ten. Here the sequenced sample was peripheral blood, taken in the second trimester of pregnancy. The chain carries TRBV9 and TRBJ1-1; D remains unclear. This receptor was taken from a female donor with multiple sclerosis, enrolled in a pregnancy study. CDR3 DNA: TGTGCCAGCAGCCCAGAGGTCCGGGGCACTGAAGCTTTCTTT. Encoded protein: CASSPEVRGTEAFF.